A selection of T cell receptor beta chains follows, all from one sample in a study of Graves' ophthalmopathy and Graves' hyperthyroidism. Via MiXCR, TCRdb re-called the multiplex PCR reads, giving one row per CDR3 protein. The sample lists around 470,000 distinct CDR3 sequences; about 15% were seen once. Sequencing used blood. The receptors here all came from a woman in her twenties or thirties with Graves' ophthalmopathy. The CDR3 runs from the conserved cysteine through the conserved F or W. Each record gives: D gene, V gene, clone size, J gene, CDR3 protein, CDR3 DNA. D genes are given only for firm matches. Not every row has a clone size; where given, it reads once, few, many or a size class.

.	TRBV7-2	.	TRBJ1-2	CASSSQVWDGYTF	TGTGCCAGCAGCTCACAGGTGTGGGATGGCTACACCTTC
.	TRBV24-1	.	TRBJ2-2	CATSDLRETFGLTGELFF	TGTGCCACCAGTGATTTGCGAGAGACTTTCGGACTCACCGGGGAGCTGTTTTTT
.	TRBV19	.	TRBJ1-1	CASSIPSEGGAFF	TGTGCCAGTAGTATTCCCAGCGAGGGTGGAGCTTTCTTT
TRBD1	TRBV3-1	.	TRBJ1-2	CASSQGGTANYGYTF	TGTGCCAGCAGCCAAGGGGGGACAGCTAACTATGGCTACACCTTC
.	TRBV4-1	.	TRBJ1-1	CASSGHFGNTEAFF	TGCGCCAGCAGCGGTCATTTCGGGAACACTGAAGCTTTCTTT
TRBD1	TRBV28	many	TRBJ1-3	CASSLQGASGNTIYF	TGTGCCAGCAGTCTACAGGGGGCATCAGGAAACACCATATATTTT
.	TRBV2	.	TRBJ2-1	CASSGLPGHSPYNEQFF	TGTGCCAGCAGCGGATTACCGGGACACTCTCCCTACAATGAGCAGTTCTTC
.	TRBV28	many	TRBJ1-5	CASRTPEARNQPQHF	TGTGCCAGCAGAACCCCGGAGGCTCGCAATCAGCCCCAGCATTTT
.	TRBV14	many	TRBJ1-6	CASSQLALLGSPLHF	TGTGCCAGCAGCCAATTGGCCTTACTGGGTTCACCCCTCCACTTT
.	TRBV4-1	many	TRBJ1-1	CASTPDGTEAFF	TGCGCCAGCACCCCCGACGGAACTGAAGCTTTCTTT
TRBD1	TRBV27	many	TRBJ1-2	CASGMTGTYGYTF	TGTGCCAGCGGAATGACAGGGACATATGGCTACACCTTC
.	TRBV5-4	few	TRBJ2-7	CASSPETKDYEQYF	TGTGCCAGCAGCCCGGAGACTAAGGACTACGAGCAGTACTTC
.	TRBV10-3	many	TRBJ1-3	CAISDPSALGSGNTIYF	TGTGCCATCAGTGACCCCTCTGCATTGGGCTCTGGAAACACCATATATTTT
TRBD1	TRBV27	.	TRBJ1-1	CASRTGASEAFF	TGTGCCAGCCGGACAGGGGCAAGTGAAGCTTTCTTT
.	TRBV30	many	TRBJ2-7	CAWSVFPPGNDEQYF	TGTGCCTGGAGTGTATTTCCCCCAGGGAACGACGAGCAGTACTTC
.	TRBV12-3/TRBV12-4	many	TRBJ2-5	CASTVTPQETQYF	TGTGCCAGCACTGTTACCCCTCAAGAGACCCAGTACTTC
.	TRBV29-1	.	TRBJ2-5	CSVEFGLLETQYF	TGCAGCGTTGAATTTGGACTACTAGAGACCCAGTACTTC
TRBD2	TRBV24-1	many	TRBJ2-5	CATSASGTQETQYF	TGTGCCACCAGTGCTAGCGGTACTCAAGAGACCCAGTACTTC